Below are 18 T cell receptor beta chains sequenced from a single sample in a study of CD8 T cells in ankylosing spondylitis. Study-wide points: Among TCR beta sequences, a motif of roughly 8 highly homologous variants appeared characteristic of ankylosing spondylitis blood.

Their antigens remain unidentified. Each CDR3 protein is one row after TCRdb ran MiXCR on the 5' RACE reads. Among under 250,000 distinct CDR3 sequences listed, approximately 7.4% were seen once. Sequencing input: blood, either unsorted or a sorted T cell fraction (not recorded which). The receptors derive from a male donor with ankylosing spondylitis.

The sample holds many counts of this clonotype. The V gene is TRBV29-1, the J gene TRBJ2-1; D gene unclear. Germline V CDR1 and CDR2: SQVTM, ANQGSEA. Trimming took 6 bases from V and 5 from J, leaving 8 bases between them. The CDR3 sequence is 11 residues long. The CDR3 nucleotides are TGCAGCGTGACGACGGACAATGAGCAGTTCTTC. Translated: CSVTTDNEQFF.

In its sample, this clonotype was seen many times. This rearrangement joins TRBV9 to TRBJ1-2; D is unclear. The length of the CDR3 is 14 residues. Germline lookup yields CDR1 SGDLS and CDR2 YYNGEE. V was clipped by 3 bases and J by 6 bases, with 15 bases between them. In DNA, the CDR3 is TGTGCCAGCAGCGCCGGGTTTCCGGCCAATGGCTACACCTTC. Translation: CASSAGFPANGYTF.

There are many counts of this clonotype. This chain links TRBV6-2 or TRBV6-3 with TRBJ1-1; no definite D call. Trimming left V 6 bases short and J 12 bases short, with 20 bases between. Per germline, CDR1 MNHEY and CDR2 SVGEGT. There are 13 residues in the CDR3. CDR3 sequence: CASSKRGAPGTFF. The CDR3, as DNA: TGTGCCAGCAGCAAACGGGGAGCCCCTGGAACTTTCTTT.

This clonotype was seen repeatedly, ten times or more. The chain uses TRBV20-1 and TRBJ2-1, with 9 positions matching TRBD2. J was trimmed by 6 bases and V by 0 bases; bases with no gene match: 9. The germline V gene encodes CDR1 DFQATT and CDR2 SNEGSKA (reference sequence). This CDR3 spans 16 amino acids. CDR3 DNA: TGCAGTGCTAGAGATATGCGGCGGGAGGGCCTCAATGAGCAGTTCTTC. As protein: CSARDMRREGLNEQFF.

This clonotype was counted many times. This sequence joins TRBV25-1 and TRBJ2-5, with D maybe TRBD2 (5 bases). Germline CDR1 is MGHDK and CDR2 is SYGVNS. This CDR3 is 12 amino acids long. V was pared by 6 bases and J by 5 bases, with 10 bases between. CDR3 nucleotide sequence: TGTGCCAGCAGGCGGACTGGTGAGACCCAGTACTTC. Its protein is CASRRTGETQYF.

This clonotype was detected ten times or more. The chain couples TRBV24-1 to TRBJ2-1; 10 bases agree with TRBD2. CDR3 length: 17 amino acids. The V gene end was trimmed by 5 bases and the J gene end by 2 bases; junction bases not matched to a gene: 8. Germline V gives CDR1 KGHDR, CDR2 SFDVKD. The CDR3 here is CATSGLAGEGTYNEQFF. The CDR3 nucleotides are TGTGCCACCAGTGGTCTAGCGGGAGAGGGAACCTACAATGAGCAGTTCTTC.

This clonotype showed up many times. The chain uses TRBV11-2 and TRBJ1-4; TRBD1 aligns across 7 bases. The CDR3 spans 15 residues. CDR1 and CDR2 (germline): SGHAT, FQNNGV. Germline trimming cut 5 bases from V and 4 bases from J; bases unmatched to any gene: 7. This CDR3 is CASSPAGQFNEKLFF. The CDR3 region has the DNA TGTGCCAGCAGCCCCGCGGGACAGTTTAATGAAAAACTGTTTTTT.

There are many counts of this clonotype. The chain uses TRBV28 and TRBJ2-4; the match to TRBD2 covers 11 bases. The CDR3 spans 16 residues. Germline V gene lookup returns CDR1 MDHEN and CDR2 SYDVKM. J gave up 1 base and V 6 bases, and 5 bases lay outside the gene matches. CDR3 sequence reads: CASSASGRQAKNIQYF. The CDR3 nucleotides read TGTGCCAGCAGCGCTAGCGGGAGGCAGGCCAAAAACATTCAGTACTTC.

This clonotype was seen many times. The J gene is TRBJ2-7, the V gene TRBV20-1; 7 bases fit TRBD2. This CDR3 has 12 residues. Germline-derived CDR1 and CDR2 are DFQATT and SNEGSKA (reference sequence). Losses at the gene ends were 6 bases for V and 2 bases for J; bases not matched to a gene: 4. The CDR3 reads CSAWGGAYEQYF. CDR3 in DNA: TGCAGTGCCTGGGGGGGTGCCTACGAGCAGTACTTC.

This clonotype has at least ten counts. J is TRBJ1-5 and V is TRBV7-9; D is unresolved. Trimming left V 5 bases short and J 2 bases short, with 10 bases between. This CDR3 spans 14 amino acids. From germline, CDR1 is SEHNR and CDR2 FQNEAQ (reference sequence). CDR3 amino acids: CASSPAWGNQPQHF. The CDR3 nucleotides are TGTGCCAGCAGCCCTGCATGGGGCAATCAGCCCCAGCATTTT.

This clonotype showed up many times. The rearrangement links TRBV28 to TRBJ2-5; the D gene is possibly TRBD1 (6 bases). CDR1 is MDHEN and CDR2 is SYDVKM in the germline V gene. The CDR3 is 16 residues long. Trimming left V 10 bases short and J 3 bases short, with 24 bases between. The CDR3 here is CATASGWGGDKETQYF. The CDR3, as DNA: TGTGCCACCGCGAGTGGCTGGGGTGGGGACAAAGAGACCCAGTACTTC. The full variable domain, in which reference TRBV28 and TRBJ2-5 provide the parts outside the CDR3, is DVKVTQSSRYLVKRTGEKVFLECVQDMDHENMFWYRQDPGLGLRLIYFSYDVKMKEKGDIPEGYSVSREKKERFSLILESASTNQTSMYLCATASGWGGDKETQYFGPGTRLLVL.

This clonotype was picked up many times. The gene calls are TRBV7-9 and TRBJ2-1; D unclear. V lost 6 bases to trimming and J lost 4 bases, with 1 base between them. From germline, CDR1 is SEHNR and CDR2 FQNEAQ (reference sequence). The CDR3 loop spans 10 amino acids. CDR3 protein: CASSYNEQFF. CDR3 in DNA: TGTGCCAGCAGTTACAATGAGCAGTTCTTC.

This clonotype showed up just a few times. V usage is TRBV15 and J usage is TRBJ2-1; D is possibly TRBD1 (6 bases). Trimming took 4 bases from V and 1 from J, leaving 8 bases between them. The CDR3 has 14 residues. CDR1 and CDR2 (germline): LNHNV, YYDKDF (reference sequence). The CDR3 loop is CATSTGTSYNEQFF. The CDR3 bases are TGTGCCACCAGCACCGGGACATCCTACAATGAGCAGTTCTTC.

In this sample, this clonotype turned up many times. The CDR3 DNA follows: TGTGCCACCAGTGATAATTCTGAGGTAAACACTGAAGCTTTCTTT. It codes for CATSDNSEVNTEAFF. The rearrangement uses TRBV24-1 and TRBJ1-1; no clear D. The CDR3 totals 15 residues. In germline, CDR1 is KGHDR, CDR2 SFDVKD. V was clipped by 3 bases and J by 2 bases, with 12 bases between them.

This clonotype came up a few times. V gene TRBV5-5 combines with J gene TRBJ2-7, with 8 nucleotides matching TRBD1. CDR3 length: 12 amino acids. The J segment lost 11 bases and the V segment lost 3 bases, leaving 7 bases of the junction unmatched. Germline V gene data show CDR1 as SGHKS and CDR2 as YYEKEE (reference sequence). This CDR3 is CASSWTGPREYF. The CDR3 nucleotides are TGTGCCAGCAGCTGGACAGGGCCAAGGGAGTACTTC.

The V call is TRBV4-1, the J call TRBJ2-7; D not resolved. The germline V gene encodes CDR1 MGHRA and CDR2 YSYEKL. Trimming shortened V by 3 bases and J by 6 bases, and 21 bases separated the two germline ends. This CDR3 comprises 16 residues. CDR3 sequence: CASSHRLTGPLGEQYF. For the CDR3, the DNA is TGCGCCAGCAGCCATCGATTGACGGGCCCGTTGGGCGAGCAGTACTTC.

This clonotype was seen at least ten times. The V and J genes are TRBV7-9 and TRBJ2-7, with D maybe TRBD2 (6 bases). The CDR3 totals 16 residues. The V gene lost 5 bases and the J gene lost 0 bases, with 17 bases spanning the gap. The germline gives CDR1 SEHNR, CDR2 FQNEAQ (reference sequence). This chain's CDR3 is CASSTTSHDFSYEQYF. In nucleotides, the CDR3 is TGTGCCAGCAGCACAACTAGCCACGATTTCTCCTACGAGCAGTACTTC.

This chain connects TRBV28 to TRBJ2-1; D gene ambiguous. CDR3 length equals 12 residues. V lost 6 bases and J 7 bases, leaving 10 bases between the germline ends. From germline, CDR1 is MDHEN and CDR2 SYDVKM. DNA for the CDR3: TGTGCCAGCAGCCGTCTGAAGAATGAGCAGTTCTTC. Translating it yields CASSRLKNEQFF.